The 30 T cell receptor beta chains in this list originate from one sample, sequenced in a study of post-analysis software for immune sequencing data. Findings and caveats of the study: A handful of TRBV segments appeared more often in patients than in controls, and TRBV5-6, TRBV5-1 and TRBV20-1 were among these.

Antigens of these TCRs are unknown. The authors incorporated unique molecular identifiers into the TCR beta cDNA libraries. TCRdb reanalysed the PCR reads using MiXCR and keeps one entry per CDR3 protein. The sample lists roughly 650,000 distinct CDR3 sequences; approximately 59% were seen once. Input material: blood. The receptor source for this set is a girl aged 2-9 years with multiple sclerosis.

The chain has TRBV6-2 or TRBV6-3 and TRBJ2-1; 9 bases map to TRBD2. Germline CDR1 reads MNHEY; CDR2 reads SVGEGT. The CDR3 runs to 18 residues. The junction had 16 bases not matched to a gene; V was cut back by 6 bases and J by 4 bases. The CDR3 is CASSYTQGLASSYNEQFF. For the CDR3, the DNA is TGTGCCAGCAGCTACACCCAAGGACTAGCGAGCAGTTACAATGAGCAGTTCTTC.

V is TRBV29-1 and J is TRBJ2-6; a weak D match, TRBD1 (6 bases). Trimming left V 6 bases short and J 0 bases short, with 15 bases between. CDR1 and CDR2 (germline): SQVTM, ANQGSEA. This CDR3 region has 16 residues. The CDR3 spells CSVRGTGSSGANVLTF. The CDR3 DNA follows: TGCAGCGTCAGGGGCACGGGGAGCTCTGGGGCCAACGTCCTGACTTTC.

This clonotype was observed a handful of times. This rearrangement joins TRBV7-6 to TRBJ1-2; 9 bases line up with TRBD1. Germline assignment: CDR1 SGHVS and CDR2 FNYEAQ. With 6 bases clipped from V and 2 bases from J, the junction kept 7 bases outside the gene matches. The CDR3 has 15 residues. The CDR3 is CASSPGTGFNYGYTF. The DNA of the CDR3 is TGTGCCAGCAGTCCAGGGACAGGGTTCAACTATGGCTACACCTTC.

The chain uses TRBV12-3 or TRBV12-4 and TRBJ2-3; possibly TRBD2 for D (5 bases). Trimming pared 4 bases from V and 5 bases from J, leaving 25 bases between. This CDR3 region has 18 residues. The CDR3: CASSSRGGTLTQIDTQYF. CDR3 nucleotide sequence: TGTGCCAGCAGTTCCCGGGGTGGAACCCTAACACAGATAGATACGCAGTATTTT.

This chain links TRBV13 with TRBJ2-5; weak D call: TRBD1 (6 bases). The germline gives CDR1 PRHDT, CDR2 FYEKMQ (reference sequence). Trimming left V 6 bases short and J 5 bases short, with 13 bases between. CDR3 length: 13 amino acids. CDR3 residues: CASRATGYETQYF. CDR3 sequence (DNA): TGTGCCAGCAGGGCCACAGGGTACGAGACCCAGTACTTC.

Comments on this clonotype: The junction and the germline gene differ at one end; a read error may be behind it. The chain couples TRBV20-1 to TRBJ1-1; tentative D call: TRBD1 (5 bases). The CDR3 has 14 amino acids. Germline values: CDR1 DFQATT, CDR2 SNEGSKA (reference sequence). CDR3 nucleotides: TGCAGTGCTAGAGATACGGGGCCCGACACTGAAGCTTTTTTT. Encoded protein: CSARDTGPDTEAFF.

The rearrangement uses TRBV5-1 and TRBJ2-1, with D unclear. Germline CDR1 reads SGHRS; CDR2 reads YFSETQ. The CDR3 contains 14 residues. Trimming cost V 0 bases and J 4 bases, with 8 bases left between them. For the CDR3, the DNA is TGCGCCAGCAGCTTGGGTACTCCTTACAATGAGCAGTTCTTC. This encodes CASSLGTPYNEQFF. Full variable domain (remainder filled in from reference TRBV5-1 and TRBJ2-1): KAGVTQTPRYLIKTRGQQVTLSCSPISGHRSVSWYQQTPGQGLQFLFEYFSETQRNKGNFPGRFSGRQFSNSRSEMNVSTLELGDSALYLCASSLGTPYNEQFFGPGTRLTVL.

This clonotype showed up just once. V is TRBV5-1 and J is TRBJ1-2; possible D gene TRBD1, 6 bases. CDR3 length: 12 amino acids. Germline V CDR1 and CDR2: SGHRS, YFSETQ. V lost 4 bases and J 7 bases, leaving 11 bases between the germline ends. The CDR3 DNA sequence: TGCGCCAGCAGCCCGGGACACGTTGGCTACACCTTC. It yields the protein CASSPGHVGYTF.

The sample holds a few counts of this clonotype. The gene calls are TRBV29-1 and TRBJ2-5; D possibly matches TRBD1 or TRBD2 (5 bases each). The germline V gene has CDR1 SQVTM and CDR2 ANQGSEA. Trimming removed 6 bases at V and 11 bases at J, with 16 bases between. The CDR3 length is 11 residues. The DNA for the CDR3 is TGCAGCGTGGAAAACTTGGGGGAGCAGTACTTC. This codes for CSVENLGEQYF.

This clonotype was counted once. The rearrangement joins TRBV11-2 to TRBJ1-1; D is unclear. This CDR3 has 10 amino acids. The germline V and J ends were trimmed by 2 bases and 10 bases, with 5 bases remaining between them. Germline V lookup: CDR1 SGHAT, CDR2 FQNNGV. This CDR3 reads CASSLCGAFF. The CDR3 DNA follows: TGTGCCAGCAGCTTATGCGGAGCTTTCTTT.

V and J are TRBV20-1 and TRBJ2-7; 9 nucleotides line up with TRBD1. Trimming at V came to 1 base and at J to 0 bases, leaving 1 base not matched to a gene. Germline CDR1 reads DFQATT; CDR2 reads SNEGSKA (reference sequence). The CDR3 runs to 14 residues. The CDR3 region is CSARGDRVSYEQYF. The CDR3 nucleotides read TGCAGTGCTAGAGGGGACAGGGTCTCCTACGAGCAGTACTTC.

V gene TRBV6-4 combines with J gene TRBJ2-3; D remains unclear. The ends were cut back, 11 bases at V and 6 bases at J, with 9 bases in the middle. This CDR3 is built from 10 residues. CDR1 is MRHNA and CDR2 is SNTAGT in the germline V gene. The CDR3 loop is CAQYADTQYF. The CDR3 region has the DNA TGTGCCCAATACGCCGATACGCAGTATTTT.

This chain joins TRBV5-6 and TRBJ2-1; D may be TRBD2 (5 bases). Germline CDR1 and CDR2: SGHDT and YYEEEE. V lost 1 base and J lost 3, with 14 bases in between. The CDR3 is made up of 16 amino acids. The CDR3 sequence is CASSLFTGKGYNEQFF. The DNA of the CDR3 is TGTGCCAGCAGCTTGTTCACGGGAAAGGGCTACAATGAGCAGTTCTTC. Full variable domain (remainder filled in from reference TRBV5-6 and TRBJ2-1): DAGVTQSPTHLIKTRGQQVTLRCSPKSGHDTVSWYQQALGQGPQFIFQYYEEEERQRGNFPDRFSGHQFPNYSSELNVNALLLGDSALYLCASSLFTGKGYNEQFFGPGTRLTVL.

This clonotype was recorded a few times. The V call is TRBV5-1, the J call TRBJ2-3; possibly TRBD2 for D (5 bases). V was clipped by 0 bases and J by 3 bases, with 11 bases between them. The CDR3 sequence is 15 residues long. Germline-derived CDR1 and CDR2 are SGHRS and YFSETQ. CDR3 in DNA: TGCGCCAGCAGCTTGGACGGGATGAGAACAGATACGCAGTATTTT. It codes for CASSLDGMRTDTQYF.

This clonotype was seen a few times. This chain uses TRBV5-1 with TRBJ2-3, with 8 positions matching TRBD1. CDR3 length: 16 amino acids. Germline V gene sequence: CDR1 SGHRS, CDR2 YFSETQ. The V segment lost 0 bases and the J segment 3 bases; nucleotides outside the gene matches: 6. The CDR3 coding sequence is TGCGCCAGCAGCTTGGGGACAGGGATGAGTACAGATACGCAGTATTTT. Translation: CASSLGTGMSTDTQYF.

This clonotype occurred a few times. V and J are TRBV5-1 and TRBJ2-3, with 8 bases fitting TRBD1. J gave up 6 bases and V 4 bases, and 13 bases lay outside the gene matches. CDR3 length equals 16 residues. Looked up from germline, CDR1 is SGHRS and CDR2 is YFSETQ. CDR3: CASSIGQGKVPDTQYF. CDR3 in DNA: TGCGCCAGCAGCATAGGACAGGGAAAGGTTCCCGATACGCAGTATTTT.

CDR3 protein: CSAPSASGHQETQYF. Written as DNA, the CDR3 is TGCAGCGCACCCTCGGCTAGCGGTCACCAAGAGACCCAGTACTTC. This chain links TRBV29-1 with TRBJ2-5; TRBD2 matches 7 bases. Per germline, CDR1 SQVTM and CDR2 ANQGSEA. The CDR3 length is 15 residues. V lost 7 bases and J lost 0; bases outside the gene matches: 11. The complete variable domain, with remaining parts taken from reference TRBV29-1 and TRBJ2-5, reads SAVISQKPSRDICQRGTSLTIQCQVDSQVTMMFWYRQQPGQSLTLIATANQGSEATYESGFVIDKFPISRPNLTFSTLTVSNMSPEDSSIYLCSAPSASGHQETQYFGPGTRLLVL.

Concerning this clonotype itself: Its ends do not fully match the called genes, so a read error is possible. The genes are TRBV12-3 or TRBV12-4 and TRBJ2-3; 7 bases match TRBD2. This CDR3 region has 14 residues. The CDR3 nucleotides are TGTGCCAGCAGTTTAAGGCTAGCGGCAGATACGGAGTATTTT. Translation: CASSLRLAADTEYF.

The V gene is TRBV2, the J gene TRBJ1-5; D is ambiguous. The V end was cut by 6 bases, the J end by 0 bases, with 9 bases between. The CDR3 extends over 14 amino acids. Looked up from germline, CDR1 is SNHLY and CDR2 is FYNNEI. The DNA for the CDR3 is TGTGCCAGCAGGGGTGATCATAGCAATCAGCCCCAGCATTTT. Encoded protein: CASRGDHSNQPQHF.

The chain has TRBV7-2 and TRBJ2-7; D tentatively reads TRBD1 or TRBD2 (6 bases each). CDR3 length: 16 amino acids. V lost 2 bases, J lost 2 bases, and 16 bases lay in between. Germline-derived CDR1 and CDR2 are SGHTA and FQGNSA. CDR3 region: CASSLMSGGPTYEQYF. The CDR3 region has the DNA TGTGCCAGCAGCTTAATGTCTGGGGGGCCCACCTACGAGCAGTACTTC.

The chain employs TRBV9 and TRBJ2-7, with D tentatively TRBD1 (6 bases). Looked up from germline, CDR1 is SGDLS and CDR2 is YYNGEE. The V end lost 0 bases, the J end lost 4 bases, and 11 bases lay between the germline ends. CDR3 size: 14 residues. The CDR3 coding sequence is TGTGCCAGCAGCGTAGGGACAGTTGGGTACGAGCAGTACTTC. Translation: CASSVGTVGYEQYF.

The rearrangement links TRBV5-1 to TRBJ2-5; 9 bases agree with TRBD1. With 3 bases clipped from V and 11 bases from J, the junction kept 17 bases outside the gene matches. The CDR3 is 16 amino acids. Germline CDR1 reads SGHRS; CDR2 reads YFSETQ. CDR3 sequence reads: CASSSQDRGNYNEQYF. CDR3 DNA: TGCGCCAGCAGCTCGCAGGACAGGGGAAACTACAATGAACAGTACTTC.

This clonotype was picked up one time. The junction does not match germline at one end; this may be a read error. CDR3 amino acids: CAGSSLAGLNEQFF. The CDR3 DNA is TGTGCCGGCAGCTCTCTAGCGGGGCTCAATGAGCAGTTCTTC. V is TRBV7-9 and J is TRBJ2-1; 9 nucleotides line up with TRBD2. Germline values: CDR1 SEHNR, CDR2 FQNEAQ (reference sequence). This CDR3 is built from 14 residues.

The chain employs TRBV5-1 and TRBJ2-1; D gene uncertain. This CDR3 spans 18 amino acids. The V gene lost 0 bases and the J gene lost 3 bases, with 19 bases spanning the gap. CDR1 is SGHRS and CDR2 is YFSETQ in the germline V gene. The CDR3 protein is CASSLASPRGTFYNEQFF. The CDR3 DNA reads as TGCGCCAGCAGCTTGGCCTCCCCCCGAGGTACTTTCTACAATGAGCAGTTCTTC.

The chain uses TRBV7-9 and TRBJ2-5; D perhaps matches TRBD1 (5 bases). V was pared by 3 bases and J by 2 bases, with 10 bases between. The CDR3 spans 14 residues. Looked up from germline, CDR1 is SEHNR and CDR2 is FQNEAQ (reference sequence). Written as DNA, the CDR3 is TGTGCCAGCAGCTTGCAGGGATGGCAAGAGACCCAGTACTTC. This encodes CASSLQGWQETQYF.

The rearrangement links TRBV18 to TRBJ1-6; the match to TRBD1 covers 7 bases. The CDR3 runs to 15 residues. With 5 bases clipped from V and 7 bases from J, the junction kept 8 bases outside the gene matches. CDR1 and CDR2 (germline): KGHSH, LQKENI. CDR3 nucleotides: TGTGCCAGCTCAGTAAAGGACAGGCTAAATTCACCCCTCCACTTT. Residues: CASSVKDRLNSPLHF.

The rearrangement links TRBV20-1 to TRBJ2-7, with a possible D match to TRBD2 (5 bases). V was trimmed by 1 base and J by 0 bases, leaving 16 bases between them. The germline V gene encodes CDR1 DFQATT and CDR2 SNEGSKA (reference sequence). This CDR3 is built from 16 residues. The CDR3 nucleotides read TGCAGTGCTAGAGTCGCGGGTATAGTGGACTCCTACGAGCAGTACTTC. Translated: CSARVAGIVDSYEQYF.

This chain links TRBV12-3 or TRBV12-4 with TRBJ2-1, with 7 nucleotides matching TRBD1. The CDR3 is made up of 14 amino acids. Trimming removed 4 bases from V and 6 bases from J; junction bases left unmatched: 6. The DNA for the CDR3 is TGTGCCAGCAGTTCCGGGACAGTAATCAATGAGCAGTTCTTC. Translated: CASSSGTVINEQFF.

In this sample, this clonotype turned up a few times. V usage is TRBV4-3 and J usage is TRBJ2-5; 10 bases align to TRBD2. The CDR3 contains 17 residues. With 0 bases clipped from V and 4 bases from J, the junction kept 8 bases outside the gene matches. In germline, CDR1 is LGHNA, CDR2 YSLEER. The CDR3 loop is CASSQEHGLAVGETQYF. The DNA of the CDR3 is TGCGCCAGCAGCCAAGAACACGGACTAGCGGTTGGAGAGACCCAGTACTTC.

V gene TRBV5-1 combines with J gene TRBJ2-1; TRBD2 matches 12 bases. With 1 base clipped from V and 6 bases from J, the junction kept 5 bases outside the gene matches. CDR3 length: 16 amino acids. Germline V gene sequence: CDR1 SGHRS, CDR2 YFSETQ. CDR3 protein: CASSLLASGRANEQFF. The CDR3 nucleotides are TGCGCCAGCAGCTTGCTCGCTAGCGGGAGGGCCAATGAGCAGTTCTTC.